These T cell receptor beta chains were read from a single sample in a study of PD-L1 blockade in urothelial cancer. This table comes from immunoSEQ multiplex PCR, and its TCRdb copy is limited to in-frame clones, with some not included. Of about 82,000 clones in the sample, roughly 90% were seen once. The sample in question was PBMCs, obtained around atezolizumab (anti-PD-L1) treatment. The receptors here all came from a man aged 55 to 70 with urothelial cancer. Both conserved end residues are part of each CDR3. Each record gives: J gene, D gene, clone size, V gene, CDR3 DNA, CDR3 protein. D genes are given only for firm matches. Size is stated for part of the rows, as once, few or many counts, or as a class when the clone is expanded.

TRBJ2-3	.	.	TRBV15	TGTGCCACCAGCAGAGAAAGACTAGATACGCAGTATTTT	CATSRERLDTQYF
TRBJ2-2	.	medium-sized	TRBV5-4	TGTGCCAGCAGCTTGGCGGGACTTCCCACCGGGGAGCTGTTTTTT	CASSLAGLPTGELFF
TRBJ1-2	TRBD1	.	TRBV18	TGTGCCAGCTCACCGGGGACAGGCAATAACTATGGCTACACCTTC	CASSPGTGNNYGYTF
TRBJ2-7	.	.	TRBV30	TGTGCCTGGAGCCGTCCGGGACTCCGTTTC	CAWSRPGLRF
TRBJ1-3	.	.	TRBV6-5	TGTGCCAGCTTGAATCCCAGGGTCGCTGGAAACACCATATATTTT	CASLNPRVAGNTIYF
TRBJ1-5	.	.	TRBV5-1	TGCGCCAGCAGCCTGGAGGGGATCAATCAGCCCCAGCATTTT	CASSLEGINQPQHF
TRBJ1-4	.	.	TRBV4-2	TGTGCCAGCAGCCAACTAAGTCGAGGCTTAGGTGAAAAACTGTTTTTT	CASSQLSRGLGEKLFF
TRBJ2-5	TRBD2	.	TRBV28	TGTGCCAGCACCAAGGGCCAAAGGGCGGGAGTCCAAGAGACCCAGTACTTC	CASTKGQRAGVQETQYF
TRBJ2-1	TRBD1	.	TRBV11-2	TGTGCCAGCAGCCCCTTGACAGGGAGCTCCTACAATGAGCAGTTCTTC	CASSPLTGSSYNEQFF
TRBJ2-2	.	.	TRBV7-2	TGTGCCAGCAGCTACCGCACAGGGACCGGGGAGCTGTTTTTT	CASSYRTGTGELFF
TRBJ2-3	.	.	TRBV15	TGTGCCACCAGCAGAGCAGGGGAGAATTTTGATACGCAGTATTTT	CATSRAGENFDTQYF
TRBJ1-2	TRBD1	once	TRBV2	TGTGCCAGCAGTGAAGCTGGGACAGGAGGGTATGGCTACACCTTC	CASSEAGTGGYGYTF
TRBJ2-2	TRBD2	.	TRBV7-3	TGTGCCAGCAGCTGGGGGGGGAGCACGAACACCGGGGAGCTGTTTTTT	CASSWGGSTNTGELFF
TRBJ1-5	.	.	TRBV6-6	TGTGCCAGCAGTTACGTGGGGGGGGATCAGCCCCAGCATTTT	CASSYVGGDQPQHF
TRBJ2-1	.	.	TRBV11-1	TGTGCCAGCAGCTTAGGTGTTGGAGCCTACAATGAGCAGTTCTTC	CASSLGVGAYNEQFF
TRBJ2-1	TRBD2	once	TRBV15	TGTGCCACCAGCAGAGGAGGGAAGACTAGCGGCTCCTACAATGAGCAGTTCTTC	CATSRGGKTSGSYNEQFF
TRBJ2-7	.	.	TRBV6-5	TGTGCCAGCAGCCGAGAGACTACGTACGAGCAGTACTTC	CASSRETTYEQYF
TRBJ2-7	TRBD2	.	TRBV5-4	TGTGCCAGCAGCGGGGCGGGGGCCACTAGCGGGATTAAGTACTTC	CASSGAGATSGIKYF
TRBJ2-1	TRBD2	.	TRBV6-1	TGTGCCAGCACCCTGCAGCGGGGGGGATACAATGAGCAGTTCTTC	CASTLQRGGYNEQFF
TRBJ2-3	TRBD2	.	TRBV5-4	TGTGCCAGCAGCTTGGGTAGCGGGGGGGCCTTAGATACGCAGTATTTT	CASSLGSGGALDTQYF
TRBJ1-2	.	.	TRBV28	TGTGCCAGCAGTTCGATATTTAACCGGGACAACAACTATGGCTACACCTTC	CASSSIFNRDNNYGYTF
TRBJ1-1	.	.	TRBV5-5	TGTGCCAGCAGCTTGATGGAGGGGAGGGGAACTGAAGCTTTCTTT	CASSLMEGRGTEAFF
TRBJ1-4	TRBD1	.	TRBV7-2	TGTGCCAGCAGCGCGAGACAGGGTGGAGGAGAAAAACTGTTTTTT	CASSARQGGGEKLFF
TRBJ2-1	.	.	TRBV7-3	TGTGCCAGCAGGTTTGCGGGCAATGAGCAGTTCTTC	CASRFAGNEQFF
TRBJ2-1	TRBD2	.	TRBV5-4	TGTGCCAGCAGCTTGGATCGAAGCGGGGGACTTTACAATGAGCAGTTCTTC	CASSLDRSGGLYNEQFF
TRBJ2-1	TRBD1	.	TRBV4-2	TGTGCCAGCAGCCAAGTTTGGACAGGGGTGGATGAGCAGTTCTTC	CASSQVWTGVDEQFF
TRBJ2-7	.	once	TRBV9	TGTGCCAGCAGCTCCGGGGGCGAGCAGTACTTC	CASSSGGEQYF
TRBJ1-2	.	.	TRBV2	TGTGCCAGCAGTGAAGACTTTTATGGCTACACCTTC	CASSEDFYGYTF
TRBJ1-2	.	.	TRBV30	TGTGCCTGGAGTGTAACTACAGGGAGACCTTATGGCTACACCTTC	CAWSVTTGRPYGYTF
TRBJ2-7	TRBD1	.	TRBV10-2	TGCGCCAGCAGGCCGGGACAGGGGATCTACGAGCAGTACTTC	CASRPGQGIYEQYF
TRBJ2-6	.	.	TRBV6-5	TGTGCCAGCCGACAGAAGCTCTCTGGGGCCAACGTCCTGACTTTC	CASRQKLSGANVLTF
TRBJ2-7	TRBD1	once	TRBV6-1	TGTGCCAGCAGTGCTCACTCCGGGACAGGAGGAACCGAGCAGTACTTC	CASSAHSGTGGTEQYF
TRBJ1-6	.	.	TRBV6-6	TGTGCCAGCAGTCCGACAGGTCTGGGTCTCCACTTT	CASSPTGLGLHF
TRBJ2-1	TRBD2	.	TRBV6-5	TGTGCCAGCCGCGAGGGACTAGCGGGGTACAATGAGCAGTTCTTC	CASREGLAGYNEQFF
TRBJ2-3	.	.	TRBV5-1	TGCGCCAGCAGAATGTGGGGGGAAACAGATACGCAGTATTTT	CASRMWGETDTQYF
TRBJ2-1	TRBD2	.	TRBV5-1	TGCGCCAGCAGCGGGGGACTAGCTCCCTACAATGAGCAGTTCTTC	CASSGGLAPYNEQFF
TRBJ2-1	.	.	TRBV7-2	TGTGCCAGCAGCCAAGACAGATACAATGAGCAGTTCTTC	CASSQDRYNEQFF
TRBJ1-4	TRBD1	.	TRBV28	TGTGCCAGCAGCCTAATGCGGGACAGGAAAGAAAAACTGTTTTTT	CASSLMRDRKEKLFF
TRBJ2-1	TRBD2	.	TRBV20-1	TGCAGTGCTTCGGTGACTAGCGGGATGTTCTTC	CSASVTSGMFF
TRBJ1-1	.	.	TRBV6-1	TGTGCCAGCAGTGAATCGGGGGGTTCGGCTGAAGCTTTCTTT	CASSESGGSAEAFF
TRBJ2-2	TRBD2	.	TRBV5-1	TGCGCCAGCAGCTTCCAACCGGGACTAGCGGGAGCGGGGACCGGGGAGCTGTTTTTT	CASSFQPGLAGAGTGELFF
TRBJ2-7	.	.	TRBV6-5	TGTGCCAGCAGTTACTCGGGGGGCTCCTACGAGCAGTACTTC	CASSYSGGSYEQYF
TRBJ2-5	.	once	TRBV7-2	TGTGCCAGCAGCCCCCTGGGACTGCAGGGCGGAGAGACCCAGTACTTC	CASSPLGLQGGETQYF
TRBJ2-2	TRBD1	.	TRBV7-2	TGTGCCAGCAGGACGACAGGGGCGAACACCGGGGAGCTGTTTTTT	CASRTTGANTGELFF
TRBJ2-3	.	once	TRBV5-1	TGCGCCAGCAGCTTGAATGGAGGCGGGCCCTGGACAGATACGCAGTATTTT	CASSLNGGGPWTDTQYF
TRBJ1-1	.	.	TRBV30	TGTGCCTGGAGTCCCGGGACATTGAACACTGAAGCTTTCTTT	CAWSPGTLNTEAFF
TRBJ1-1	.	.	TRBV19	TGTGCCAGTAGTATGGTGTACAGCAACACTGAAGCTTTCTTT	CASSMVYSNTEAFF
TRBJ2-3	TRBD2	.	TRBV11-1	TGTGCCAGCAGCCCAGCTAGCGGGAGCACAGATACGCAGTATTTT	CASSPASGSTDTQYF
TRBJ2-7	TRBD1	.	TRBV29-1	TGCAGCGTCACTCAGGGACAGGGGAGAGACGAGCAGTACTTC	CSVTQGQGRDEQYF
TRBJ2-7	.	.	TRBV11-2	TGTGCCAGCAGCTTAGATCCCCAGGGTTTCTACGAGCAGTACTTC	CASSLDPQGFYEQYF
TRBJ2-7	TRBD2	.	TRBV5-6	TGTGCCAGCAGCTCTGATGGGGGGGGGCAGTACTTC	CASSSDGGGQYF
TRBJ2-1	.	.	TRBV23-1	TGCGCCAGCAGGCAATATTATCACAATGAGCAGTTCTTC	CASRQYYHNEQFF
TRBJ2-7	TRBD2	.	TRBV6-5	TGTGCCAGCAGTTATTCGGGGGGACGGACCTCCTACGAGCAGTACTTC	CASSYSGGRTSYEQYF
TRBJ2-3	.	.	TRBV2	TGTGCCAGCAGTGAAGAGCAGCGGAGAGGGTCAGATACGCAGTATTTT	CASSEEQRRGSDTQYF
TRBJ1-5	.	.	TRBV6-6	TGTGCCAGCAGTCCCGGACTTGAGCCCCAGCATTTT	CASSPGLEPQHF
TRBJ2-1	TRBD2	.	TRBV4-3	TGCGCCAGCAGCCAAGATGTCCAAGACGGGAGGGCCGCCAATGAGCAGTTCTTC	CASSQDVQDGRAANEQFF